The 6 T cell receptor beta chains presented below share a single source sample, sequenced in a study of blood T cell repertoires in COVID-19. Some clones are missing from TCRdb's copy, which holds only in-frame ones; the method was immunoSEQ multiplex PCR. Of about 75,000 clones in the sample, 90% are singletons; the top ten hold about 2.5%. Sequencing input: peripheral blood. All receptors come from a human donor in a cohort sampled during active COVID-19.

The J gene is TRBJ2-1, the V gene TRBV19; TRBD2 agrees at 10 bases. CDR1 is LNHDA and CDR2 is SQIVND in the germline V gene (reference sequence). The CDR3 has 18 residues. Trimming at V came to 5 bases and at J to 0 bases, leaving 10 bases not matched to a gene. The CDR3 sequence is CASSLGLAETSSYNEQFF. As DNA, the CDR3 is TGTGCCAGTAGTCTTGGACTAGCGGAAACTAGCTCCTACAATGAGCAGTTCTTC.

The chain is built from TRBV2 and TRBJ1-6, with TRBD1 matching 7 bases. The trim removed 4 bases at V and 7 bases at J, leaving 10 bases unmatched. CDR3 length: 16 residues. The germline V gene has CDR1 SNHLY and CDR2 FYNNEI. The CDR3: CASSARTGFDNSPLHF. CDR3 coding DNA: TGTGCCAGCAGTGCCCGGACAGGTTTTGACAATTCACCCCTCCACTTT.

As DNA, the CDR3 is TGTGCCAGCAGTGTCGGGCAGGGGGCTTTGGCTAACTATGGCTACACCTTC. It specifies CASSVGQGALANYGYTF. The rearrangement joins TRBV6-1 to TRBJ1-2; TRBD1 agrees at 8 bases. With 4 bases clipped from V and 0 bases from J, the junction kept 10 bases outside the gene matches. The CDR3 is made up of 17 amino acids. CDR1 MNHNS and CDR2 SASEGT come from the germline V gene.

This chain joins TRBV6-6 and TRBJ2-5, with TRBD2 as a possible D gene (7 bases). This CDR3 region has 12 residues. Per germline, CDR1 MNHNY and CDR2 SVGAGI (reference sequence). Here the CDR3 DNA reads TGTGCTGGGGGGGCACGAAAAGAGACCCAGTACTTC. Encoded protein: CAGGARKETQYF.

This chain links TRBV28 with TRBJ2-7; 9 nucleotides align to TRBD1. The CDR3 sequence is 14 residues long. With V trimmed by 5 bases and J by 4 bases, 6 bases remained unmatched. Per germline, CDR1 MDHEN and CDR2 SYDVKM. CDR3 protein: CASSPWGQGYEQYF. CDR3 DNA: TGTGCCAGCAGTCCTTGGGGACAGGGTTACGAGCAGTACTTC.

This clone was seen a single time. The chain links TRBV19 to TRBJ1-6; 7 bases fit TRBD1. This CDR3 contains 17 residues. V lost 4 bases and J lost 0; bases outside the gene matches: 6. CDR1 is LNHDA, CDR2 SQIVND, per germline (reference sequence). In DNA form, the CDR3 reads TGTGCCAGTAGTACCACAGGGGATAGCTCCTATAATTCACCCCTCCACTTT. Its protein product is CASSTTGDSSYNSPLHF.